Shown below are 13 T cell receptor beta chains from a single sample sequenced in a study of Ad26.COV2.S vaccination and SARS-CoV-2 variants. Treatment of the sample: approximately 18 received Ad26.COV2.S at low or high dose, single or two shots; about 5 received placebo; per-sample allocation not given. At day 63 after the first vaccine or placebo injection, samples were drawn. Sequencing was performed with immunoSEQ multiplex PCR; in TCRdb, only in-frame clones are kept and a portion is missing. The sample holds about 350,000 clones, about 88% seen once. This sample comprised peripheral blood, obtained in a trial of Ad26.COV2.S vaccine versus placebo. These receptors were taken from a person aged 18-60 years who received the Ad26.COV2.S COVID-19 vaccine or a placebo.

In regard to this clone: The germline gene is not matched at one end of the junction; a read error may be the cause. The chain carries TRBV25-1 and TRBJ2-7, with D possibly matching TRBD1 (6 bases). CDR1 is MGHDK and CDR2 is SYGVNS in the germline V gene. The CDR3 spans 13 residues. This CDR3 is CASRPSPGVVLFF. The CDR3 DNA reads TGTGCCAGCAGACCCAGTCCAGGGGTAGTCCTCTTCTTC.

This sequence joins TRBV29-1 and TRBJ2-7, with D hard to call. Per germline, CDR1 SQVTM and CDR2 ANQGSEA. Trimming pared 4 bases from V and 1 base from J, leaving 8 bases between. The CDR3 spans 12 residues. The CDR3 loop reads CSVGVGSYEQYF. For the CDR3, the DNA is TGCAGCGTTGGGGTGGGATCCTACGAGCAGTACTTC.

The rearrangement joins TRBV7-2 to TRBJ1-2, with 7 bases matching TRBD1. Trimming took 1 base from V and 4 from J; bases not matched to a gene: 3. The CDR3 has 14 amino acids. Germline loops: CDR1 SGHTA, CDR2 FQGNSA. The CDR3 sequence: CASSLGQGGYGYTF. In DNA, the CDR3 is TGTGCCAGCAGCTTAGGACAGGGTGGCTATGGCTACACCTTC. The whole variable domain, filled in from reference TRBV7-2 and TRBJ1-2, reads GAGVSQSPSNKVTEKGKDVELRCDPISGHTALYWYRQSLGQGLEFLIYFQGNSAPDKSGLPSDRFSAERTGGSVSTLTIQRTQQEDSAVYLCASSLGQGGYGYTFGSGTRLTVV.

The rearrangement joins TRBV6-5 to TRBJ2-7; 9 bases map to TRBD1. Germline V gene lookup returns CDR1 MNHEY and CDR2 SVGAGI. The length of the CDR3 is 13 residues. Losses at the gene ends were 6 bases for V and 6 bases for J; bases not matched to a gene: 6. The CDR3 nucleotides read TGTGCCAGCAGCCGGGACAGGGAACTCGAGCAGTACTTC. Protein product: CASSRDRELEQYF.

The chain has TRBV7-9 and TRBJ1-3; maybe TRBD1 (6 bases). Germline CDR1 SEHNR, CDR2 FQNEAQ (reference sequence). The CDR3 extends over 16 amino acids. Trimming removed 0 bases at V and 0 bases at J, with 9 bases between. The CDR3 protein is CASSLAQGSSGNTIYF. The CDR3 region has the DNA TGTGCCAGCAGCTTAGCGCAGGGGAGCTCTGGAAACACCATATATTTT.

V usage is TRBV7-9 and J usage is TRBJ2-1, with 9 bases that match TRBD2. From germline, CDR1 is SEHNR and CDR2 FQNEAQ (reference sequence). V was clipped by 9 bases and J by 0 bases; unmatched bases: 6. CDR3 length: 15 amino acids. The CDR3: CASHNSGSSYNEQFF. DNA for the CDR3: TGTGCCAGTCACAATAGCGGGAGCTCCTACAATGAGCAGTTCTTC.

CDR3 sequence: CASSPGQGVRYEQYF. For the CDR3, the DNA is TGCGCCAGCAGCCCCGGACAGGGGGTCCGTTACGAGCAGTACTTC. The chain uses TRBV5-1 and TRBJ2-7, with 10 bases identical to TRBD1. Germline V gives CDR1 SGHRS, CDR2 YFSETQ. This CDR3 has 15 residues. The V segment lost 4 bases and the J segment 4 bases; nucleotides outside the gene matches: 8.

The CDR3 spells CASSFAGTDNEQYF. CDR3 sequence (DNA): TGTGCCAGCAGCTTCGCAGGGACGGACAACGAGCAGTACTTC. V is TRBV7-3 and J is TRBJ2-7; the D call may be TRBD1 or TRBD2 (5 bases each). Germline V gives CDR1 SGHTA, CDR2 FQGTGA. This CDR3 is 14 amino acids long. Trimming left V 3 bases short and J 5 bases short, with 14 bases between.

The chain couples TRBV9 to TRBJ2-7; possible D gene TRBD2, 6 bases. V was shortened by 3 bases and J by 7 bases, with 11 bases between the two germline ends. CDR3 length: 12 amino acids. Germline lookup yields CDR1 SGDLS and CDR2 YYNGEE. The CDR3 DNA follows: TGTGCCAGCAGCGCAGCCGGAGGGGAGCAGTACTTC. This gives the protein CASSAAGGEQYF.

V usage is TRBV19 and J usage is TRBJ1-2; possibly TRBD1 for D (5 bases). The germline V gene has CDR1 LNHDA and CDR2 SQIVND (reference sequence). Trimming took off 7 bases at V and 0 bases at J, with 24 bases between the two ends. This CDR3 has 18 amino acids. The CDR3 protein is CASTDEYSLTDSNYGYTF. As DNA, the CDR3 is TGTGCCAGTACCGATGAGTATAGCTTGACAGACTCTAACTATGGCTACACCTTC. The whole variable domain, filled in from reference TRBV19 and TRBJ1-2, reads DGGITQSPKYLFRKEGQNVTLSCEQNLNHDAMYWYRQDPGQGLRLIYYSQIVNDFQKGDIAEGYSVSREKKESFPLTVTSAQKNPTAFYLCASTDEYSLTDSNYGYTFGSGTRLTVV.

The CDR3 sequence: CSVKLEQGILIPHGYTF. DNA for the CDR3: TGCAGCGTTAAATTAGAACAGGGCATACTTATACCACACGGCTACACCTTC. The chain carries TRBV29-1 and TRBJ1-2; possibly TRBD1 for D (6 bases). CDR1 is SQVTM and CDR2 is ANQGSEA in the germline V gene. CDR3 length: 17 residues. Trimming removed 5 bases at V and 8 bases at J, with 30 bases between.

J is TRBJ1-5 and V is TRBV6-6; TRBD1 aligns across 9 bases. V lost 4 bases and J lost 3; bases outside the gene matches: 4. This CDR3 comprises 15 residues. CDR1 and CDR2 from the germline V gene are MNHNY and SVGAGI (reference sequence). CDR3 protein: CASSLQGALNQPQHF. The DNA of the CDR3 is TGTGCCAGCAGTTTACAGGGGGCCCTCAATCAGCCCCAGCATTTT.

This chain connects TRBV19 to TRBJ1-2; D gene ambiguous. Germline lookup yields CDR1 LNHDA and CDR2 SQIVND (reference sequence). With 5 bases removed from V and 7 bases from J, the gap between germline ends came to 14 bases. CDR3 length: 13 amino acids. Here the CDR3 DNA reads TGTGCCAGTAGTGAGGTGGCGAGAGGTGGCTACACCTTC. Its translation: CASSEVARGGYTF.